What follows are 32 T cell receptor beta chains derived from one specimen sequenced in a study of blood T cell repertoires in COVID-19. Sequencing used immunoSEQ multiplex PCR; TCRdb keeps in-frame clones, though not all of them. The table has almost 350,000 clones, 89% seen once. The sample taken for sequencing was peripheral blood. The receptor set was obtained from a woman aged 60-75 years with COVID-19, enrolled during active disease.

The genes are TRBV30 and TRBJ1-6; TRBD1 matches at 10 bases. Germline V lookup: CDR1 GTSNPN, CDR2 SVGIG (reference sequence). Unmatched junction bases numbered 12, after V lost 3 bases and J lost 10 bases. CDR3 size: 16 residues. CDR3 DNA sequence: TGTGCCTGGAGAGAGATGGGACAGGGGTCAAGGTCACCCCTCCACTTT. Translating it yields CAWREMGQGSRSPLHF.

The J gene is TRBJ1-6, the V gene TRBV3-1 (or the pseudogene TRBV3-2); a weak D match, TRBD1 (6 bases). Germline CDR1 and CDR2: LGHDT and YNNKEL (reference sequence). V shed 4 bases and J shed 6 bases, with 10 bases lying between them. The CDR3 has 14 residues. The CDR3 sequence is CASSPGHGNSPLHF. Here the CDR3 DNA reads TGTGCCAGCAGCCCGGGACACGGTAATTCACCCCTCCACTTT.

The CDR3 DNA sequence: TGCGCCAGCCGCAATGGGGGCAAACTGTTTTTT. It translates to CASRNGGKLFF. J is TRBJ1-4 and V is TRBV5-1; TRBD1 is a possible D gene (6 bases). This CDR3 comprises 11 residues. Per germline, CDR1 SGHRS and CDR2 YFSETQ. V was trimmed by 7 bases and J by 11 bases, leaving 12 bases between them.

The chain carries TRBV19 and TRBJ1-2, with a weak D call TRBD1 (6 bases). V gave up 5 bases and J gave up 9 bases, with 22 bases separating them. This CDR3 comprises 15 residues. The germline gives CDR1 LNHDA, CDR2 SQIVND (reference sequence). The CDR3 sequence is CASSDPGHRLGSYTF. As DNA, the CDR3 is TGTGCCAGTAGTGACCCGGGACACCGCCTAGGGAGCTACACCTTC.

V is TRBV5-1 and J is TRBJ1-2, with 7 bases matching TRBD1. V shed 3 bases, J shed 4 bases, and the junction held 9 bases outside the gene matches. The germline gives CDR1 SGHRS, CDR2 YFSETQ. CDR3 length: 15 residues. CDR3 coding DNA: TGCGCCAGCAGCTCCGGACAGGCTGCAAGCTATGGCTACACCTTC. This sequence encodes CASSSGQAASYGYTF.

The chain carries TRBV5-1 and TRBJ2-7; D unresolved. The CDR3 covers 10 residues. V was clipped by 0 bases and J by 7 bases, with 2 bases between them. CDR1 is SGHRS and CDR2 is YFSETQ in the germline V gene. The CDR3 DNA is TGCGCCAGCAGCTTGGCTGAGCAGTACTTC. Its translation is CASSLAEQYF.

This clone was detected once. The chain joins TRBV28 to TRBJ2-3; no firm D call. CDR3 length: 13 residues. V lost 6 bases and J lost 2, with 9 bases in between. Germline lookup yields CDR1 MDHEN and CDR2 SYDVKM. The CDR3 DNA is TGTGCCAGCAGAATAACAAACACAGATACGCAGTATTTT. Translating it yields CASRITNTDTQYF. Drawing the rest from reference TRBV28 and TRBJ2-3, the complete variable domain is DVKVTQSSRYLVKRTGEKVFLECVQDMDHENMFWYRQDPGLGLRLIYFSYDVKMKEKGDIPEGYSVSREKKERFSLILESASTNQTSMYLCASRITNTDTQYFGPGTRLTVL.

This chain connects TRBV2 to TRBJ2-1; D ambiguous. Germline V CDR1 and CDR2: SNHLY, FYNNEI. The CDR3 has 12 residues. Trimming stripped 7 bases from V and 4 bases from J, with 8 bases between. The CDR3 DNA sequence: TGTGCCAGCACCACAGAGTACAATGAGCAGTTCTTC. This encodes CASTTEYNEQFF.

This clone was picked up one time. V and J are TRBV5-5 and TRBJ1-5; 7 nucleotides agree with TRBD1. V dropped 4 bases and J dropped 6; count of bases not matched to a gene: 7. Germline V gene lookup returns CDR1 SGHKS and CDR2 YYEKEE (reference sequence). There are 14 residues in the CDR3. The CDR3 nucleotides read TGTGCCAGCAGCCAACAGGGGCCGAGTCAGCCCCAGCATTTT. Its protein product is CASSQQGPSQPQHF.

On this clone: Distinct nucleotide sequences in the sample also encode this CDR3. Written as DNA, the CDR3 is TGCGCCAGCAGCCTCGGACAGGGATTCGACGAGCAGTACTTC. Amino acids: CASSLGQGFDEQYF. This chain connects TRBV5-1 to TRBJ2-7; 8 bases line up with TRBD1. CDR3 length: 14 residues. The V gene end was trimmed by 4 bases and the J gene end by 5 bases; junction bases not matched to a gene: 8. Germline CDR1 reads SGHRS; CDR2 reads YFSETQ.

This chain joins TRBV30 and TRBJ1-5; a weak D match, TRBD1 (5 bases). Germline V gene sequence: CDR1 GTSNPN, CDR2 SVGIG (reference sequence). V was pared by 0 bases and J by 2 bases, with 11 bases between. The CDR3 spans 15 residues. The CDR3 sequence is CAWSVRGIGNQPQHF. As DNA, the CDR3 is TGTGCCTGGAGTGTACGGGGGATTGGCAATCAGCCCCAGCATTTT.

J is TRBJ1-5 and V is TRBV3-1 (or the pseudogene TRBV3-2); D is possibly TRBD1 (5 bases). The CDR3 has 14 residues. The V and J ends lost 1 base and 4 bases respectively, with 8 bases between them. Per the germline V gene, CDR1 is LGHDT and CDR2 is YNNKEL (reference sequence). This CDR3 reads CASSQVSGNQPQHF. In nucleotides, the CDR3 is TGTGCCAGCAGCCAAGTTTCAGGGAATCAGCCCCAGCATTTT.

This sequence joins TRBV19 and TRBJ1-1; TRBD1 might be the D (5 bases). The length of the CDR3 is 13 residues. The V and J ends lost 7 bases and 6 bases respectively, with 15 bases between them. Looked up from germline, CDR1 is LNHDA and CDR2 is SQIVND (reference sequence). The CDR3 here is CASTPDSRAEAFF. In DNA, the CDR3 is TGTGCCAGTACTCCTGACAGTCGGGCTGAAGCTTTCTTT.

This rearrangement joins TRBV28 to TRBJ1-5, with TRBD1 identical over 11 bases. The length of the CDR3 is 17 residues. From germline, CDR1 is MDHEN and CDR2 SYDVKM. After removal of 0 bases from V and 1 base from J, the junction contained 2 bases not matched to a gene. CDR3 coding DNA: TGTGCCAGCAGTTTATGGGGACAGGGGGGAAGCAATCAGCCCCAGCATTTT. It yields the protein CASSLWGQGGSNQPQHF.

The chain employs TRBV7-9 and TRBJ2-5; possible D gene TRBD2, 5 bases. This CDR3 is built from 12 residues. Trimming removed 6 bases at V and 5 bases at J, with 10 bases between. Germline V gene sequence: CDR1 SEHNR, CDR2 FQNEAQ (reference sequence). The CDR3 region is CASSRTGETQYF. The CDR3 nucleotides read TGTGCCAGCAGTCGGACGGGGGAGACCCAGTACTTC.

This clone showed up just a few times. The V and J genes are TRBV3-1 (or the pseudogene TRBV3-2) and TRBJ1-3; maybe TRBD1 (5 bases). The CDR3 extends over 18 amino acids. CDR1 and CDR2 from the germline V gene are LGHDT and YNNKEL (reference sequence). With 4 bases removed from V and 0 bases from J, the gap between germline ends came to 19 bases. In nucleotides, the CDR3 is TGTGCCAGCAGCCCCCTTCAGGCAGGGATCGGCTCTGGAAACACCATATATTTT. Its translation is CASSPLQAGIGSGNTIYF.

This chain joins TRBV19 and TRBJ1-1, with 7 bases matching TRBD1. The CDR3 runs 17 residues. With 3 bases clipped from V and 5 bases from J, the junction kept 15 bases outside the gene matches. CDR1 is LNHDA and CDR2 is SQIVND in the germline V gene (reference sequence). The CDR3 DNA follows: TGTGCCAGTAGTATTGACAGGGTGTGGGTTGGGAAGACTGAAGCTTTCTTT. Translation gives CASSIDRVWVGKTEAFF.

The chain combines TRBV15 with TRBJ1-5; D might be TRBD1 (5 bases). Germline V CDR1 and CDR2: LNHNV, YYDKDF (reference sequence). Trimming took 0 bases from V and 2 from J, leaving 8 bases between them. The CDR3 is 15 amino acids. The CDR3 DNA reads TGTGCCACCAGCAGAGATTCGGGGGGCAATCAGCCCCAGCATTTT. Translating gives CATSRDSGGNQPQHF.

The chain links TRBV5-6 to TRBJ1-5, with 8 bases aligning to TRBD1. In germline, CDR1 is SGHDT, CDR2 YYEEEE. V was clipped by 1 base and J by 6 bases; unmatched bases: 3. The CDR3 sequence is 14 residues long. The CDR3 here is CASSLITGGQPQHF. CDR3 nucleotides: TGTGCCAGCAGCTTGATAACAGGGGGTCAGCCCCAGCATTTT.

The V gene is TRBV12-3 or TRBV12-4, the J gene TRBJ1-2, with 8 bases aligning to TRBD1. The CDR3 is 13 residues long. After removal of 7 bases from V and 4 bases from J, the junction contained 5 bases not matched to a gene. This CDR3 is CASIHTGGYGYTF. For the CDR3, the DNA is TGTGCCAGCATTCATACAGGGGGCTATGGCTACACCTTC.

The chain couples TRBV7-9 to TRBJ2-5; 8 bases match TRBD1. V was pared by 1 base and J by 2 bases, with 3 bases of the junction left unmatched. Germline CDR1 reads SEHNR; CDR2 reads FQNEAQ (reference sequence). This CDR3 contains 15 residues. The CDR3 loop reads CASSLGGQGQETQYF. The DNA of the CDR3 is TGTGCCAGCAGCTTAGGCGGACAGGGTCAAGAGACCCAGTACTTC.

CDR3 region: CASSLTPEKRGYTF. CDR3 nucleotides: TGCGCCAGCAGCTTAACCCCGGAGAAAAGGGGCTACACCTTC. V gene TRBV5-1 combines with J gene TRBJ1-2; unclear D gene. This CDR3 is 14 amino acids long. Germline loops: CDR1 SGHRS, CDR2 YFSETQ. Trimming shortened V by 2 bases and J by 8 bases, and 16 bases separated the two germline ends.

The chain employs TRBV20-1 and TRBJ1-1; tentatively, D is TRBD1 (5 bases). V shed 4 bases and J shed 7 bases, with 10 bases lying between them. The CDR3 consists of 11 residues. Germline lookup yields CDR1 DFQATT and CDR2 SNEGSKA (reference sequence). CDR3 nucleotides: TGCAGTGCTATGGTAGGGGTTGAAGCTTTCTTT. Amino acid sequence: CSAMVGVEAFF.

V usage is TRBV15 and J usage is TRBJ1-4, with TRBD1 matching over 11 bases. CDR3 length equals 16 residues. V was clipped by 3 bases and J by 7 bases; unmatched bases: 7. The germline V gene has CDR1 LNHNV and CDR2 YYDKDF (reference sequence). The CDR3, as DNA: TGTGCCACCAGCAGGCTACCGGGACAGGGGGGTGAAAAACTGTTTTTT. Translating gives CATSRLPGQGGEKLFF.

In this sample, this clone turned up once. The V and J genes are TRBV7-3 and TRBJ2-1; the D is unclear. The ends were cut back, 4 bases at V and 5 bases at J, with 21 bases in the middle. Germline V gives CDR1 SGHTA, CDR2 FQGTGA. The CDR3 length is 17 residues. CDR3 DNA sequence: TGTGCCAGCAGCTCCACCCCTCCCCCGGCGGCGCACAATGAGCAGTTCTTC. It codes for CASSSTPPPAAHNEQFF.

The J gene is TRBJ2-6, the V gene TRBV27; 7 bases map to TRBD1. J lost 2 bases, V lost 5 bases, and 3 bases had no gene match. This CDR3 region has 15 residues. CDR1 is MNHEY, CDR2 SMNVEV, per germline (reference sequence). The CDR3 nucleotides are TGTGCCAGCAGTCGAGGGGGCGCTGGGGCCAACGTCCTGACTTTC. Translated: CASSRGGAGANVLTF.

The chain has TRBV6-6 and TRBJ2-7; a weak D match, TRBD1 (6 bases). Germline V gene lookup returns CDR1 MNHNY and CDR2 SVGAGI (reference sequence). The CDR3 spans 18 residues. V gave up 5 bases and J gave up 3 bases, with 26 bases separating them. The CDR3 protein is CASSPAGWGRYLGYEQYF. The CDR3 DNA reads as TGTGCCAGCAGTCCGGCCGGGTGGGGGCGCTATTTAGGCTACGAGCAGTACTTC.

The chain carries TRBV7-3 and TRBJ1-2; 7 bases are a match to TRBD1. The CDR3 extends over 15 amino acids. Per germline, CDR1 SGHTA and CDR2 FQGTGA. The trim removed 5 bases at V and 2 bases at J, leaving 8 bases unmatched. The CDR3 coding sequence is TGTGCCAGCAGCCTGAAACAAGGGGGCAACTATGGCTACACCTTC. It codes for CASSLKQGGNYGYTF.

V and J are TRBV4-2 and TRBJ2-1; 8 bases line up with TRBD2. Germline CDR1 reads LGHNA; CDR2 reads YNFKEQ. J lost 6 bases, V lost 0 bases, and 4 bases had no gene match. This CDR3 has 15 residues. CDR3: CASSQDPTSGNEQFF. The CDR3 DNA sequence: TGTGCCAGCAGCCAAGATCCAACTAGCGGCAATGAGCAGTTCTTC.

The chain links TRBV6-5 to TRBJ2-7, with 9 bases fitting TRBD1. Germline V gene lookup returns CDR1 MNHEY and CDR2 SVGAGI. CDR3 length: 14 residues. V lost 0 bases to trimming and J lost 4 bases; unmatched junction nucleotides: 1. The CDR3 nucleotides are TGTGCCAGCAGTTACTCGACAGGGGGGTACGAGCAGTACTTC. Encoded protein: CASSYSTGGYEQYF.

A note on this clone: Germline and junction disagree at one end, which may indicate a read error. The V and J genes are TRBV11-1 and TRBJ2-7, with D perhaps matching TRBD2 (6 bases). CDR1 and CDR2 (germline): SGHAT, FQDESV (reference sequence). The CDR3 loop spans 11 amino acids. This CDR3 reads CASSSRRDLHF. CDR3 in DNA: TGTGCCAGCAGTTCCAGGCGGGACCTACACTTC. Full variable domain (outside the CDR3, taken from reference TRBV11-1 and TRBJ2-7): EAEVAQSPRYKITEKSQAVAFWCDPISGHATLYWYRQILGQGPELLVQFQDESVVDDSQLPKDRFSAERLKGVDSTLKIQPAELGDSAMYLCASSSRRDLHFGPGTRLTVT.

This chain joins TRBV19 and TRBJ2-6; TRBD1 might be the D (6 bases). V was shortened by 5 bases and J by 2 bases, with 16 bases between the two germline ends. Germline V gene data show CDR1 as LNHDA and CDR2 as SQIVND (reference sequence). This CDR3 has 17 residues. CDR3 nucleotide sequence: TGTGCCAGTAGTGCACTGTTACAGGGAGCTGGGGCCAACGTCCTGACTTTC. This translates into CASSALLQGAGANVLTF.